Listed here are 21 T cell receptor beta chains from one sample, sequenced in a study of cytomegalovirus exposure and HLA in healthy donors. Researchers ran the PCR with 60 Vbeta and 13 Jbeta primers. Assay: immunoSEQ multiplex PCR; the TCRdb copy retains only in-frame clones and omits some. The sample comprises 160,000 or so clones, 60% to 80% of which are singletons, and 2% to 2.5% rests with the top ten. Sequences were obtained from PBMCs. These receptors originate from a man aged 60-69 years in good health and CMV-seronegative.

This sequence joins TRBV5-4 and TRBJ1-4, with 9 bases fitting TRBD1. Looked up from germline, CDR1 is SGHNT and CDR2 is YYREEE (reference sequence). The CDR3 loop spans 16 amino acids. Trimming took 4 bases from V and 6 from J; bases not matched to a gene: 10. CDR3 bases: TGTGCCAGCAGCGCGTCCAGGGGACAGGGTCATGAAAAACTGTTTTTT. Translating it yields CASSASRGQGHEKLFF.

V usage is TRBV14 and J usage is TRBJ2-7, with TRBD2 matching 7 bases. Germline assignment: CDR1 SGHDN and CDR2 FVKESK. V gave up 3 bases and J gave up 1 base; unmatched junction bases: 6. The CDR3 runs to 15 residues. DNA of the CDR3: TGTGCCAGCAGCCAGTGGGGAGGGCCATCCTACGAGCAGTACTTC. It codes for CASSQWGGPSYEQYF.

J is TRBJ1-4 and V is TRBV7-9, with 8 bases identical to TRBD1. Germline values: CDR1 SEHNR, CDR2 FQNEAQ (reference sequence). J was trimmed by 11 bases and V by 4 bases; bases with no gene match: 6. The CDR3 loop spans 13 amino acids. CDR3: CASSSQQGGKLFF. CDR3 bases: TGTGCCAGCAGCTCCCAACAGGGGGGGAAACTGTTTTTT.

This clone was recorded once. The chain uses TRBV5-1 and TRBJ1-1; maybe TRBD1 (6 bases). The germline gives CDR1 SGHRS, CDR2 YFSETQ. This CDR3 spans 15 amino acids. Trimming left V 4 bases short and J 1 base short, with 14 bases between. The DNA of the CDR3 is TGCGCCAGCAGCCCCATAGCAGGGGCGAACACTGAAGCTTTCTTT. This encodes CASSPIAGANTEAFF. The entire variable domain, with the rest obtained from reference TRBV5-1 and TRBJ1-1, is as follows: KAGVTQTPRYLIKTRGQQVTLSCSPISGHRSVSWYQQTPGQGLQFLFEYFSETQRNKGNFPGRFSGRQFSNSRSEMNVSTLELGDSALYLCASSPIAGANTEAFFGQGTRLTVV.

This rearrangement joins TRBV28 to TRBJ1-1; the match to TRBD1 covers 7 bases. After removal of 9 bases from V and 0 bases from J, the junction contained 4 bases not matched to a gene. CDR3 length: 13 residues. Germline V lookup: CDR1 MDHEN, CDR2 SYDVKM. The CDR3 sequence: CASTGVMNTEAFF. The CDR3 DNA reads as TGTGCCAGTACAGGGGTGATGAACACTGAAGCTTTCTTT.

The gene calls are TRBV9 and TRBJ2-2, with D perhaps matching TRBD2 (6 bases). Per germline, CDR1 SGDLS and CDR2 YYNGEE. V was shortened by 1 base and J by 2 bases, with 15 bases between the two germline ends. This CDR3 has 17 amino acids. CDR3 nucleotide sequence: TGTGCCAGCAGCGTACGTGGCGGGGCTCGAAACACCGGGGAGCTGTTTTTT. Its translation: CASSVRGGARNTGELFF.

The V and J genes are TRBV5-1 and TRBJ2-7, with TRBD2 matching over 13 bases. Trimming removed 6 bases from V and 0 bases from J; junction bases left unmatched: 15. Germline CDR1 is SGHRS and CDR2 is YFSETQ. CDR3 length: 19 amino acids. As DNA, the CDR3 is TGCGCCAGCACCCTTGGTCGACTAGCGGGGGGCCCAGACTCCTACGAGCAGTACTTC. Its protein is CASTLGRLAGGPDSYEQYF. The full variable domain, its missing parts supplied by reference TRBV5-1 and TRBJ2-7, is KAGVTQTPRYLIKTRGQQVTLSCSPISGHRSVSWYQQTPGQGLQFLFEYFSETQRNKGNFPGRFSGRQFSNSRSEMNVSTLELGDSALYLCASTLGRLAGGPDSYEQYFGPGTRLTVT.

The chain uses TRBV5-8 and TRBJ1-2, with D maybe TRBD1 (5 bases). The CDR3 covers 14 residues. Germline CDR1 and CDR2: SGHTS and YDEGEE. V shed 4 bases and J shed 4 bases, with 14 bases lying between them. CDR3 loop: CASSIRDRFYGYTF. DNA of the CDR3: TGTGCCAGCAGCATACGCGACAGATTCTATGGCTACACCTTC.

Comments on this clone: A read error may produce the germline difference seen at one junction end. This CDR3 is CASSSTRDSPLHF. Written as DNA, the CDR3 is TGTGCTAGCAGCTCAACCAGGGATTCACCCCTCCACTTT. The chain has TRBV7-7 and TRBJ1-6; D is perhaps TRBD1 (5 bases). The germline CDR1 and CDR2 sequences are SSHAT and FNYEAQ (reference sequence). The CDR3 runs to 13 residues. Based on the CDR3 plus reference TRBV7-7 and TRBJ1-6, the full variable domain is GAGVSQSPRYKVTKRGQDVTLRCDPISSHATLYWYQQALGQGPEFLTYFNYEAQPDKSGLPSDRFSAERPEGSISTLTIQRTEQRDSAMYRCASSSTRDSPLHFGNGTRLTVT.

The chain employs TRBV29-1 and TRBJ2-1; D possibly corresponds to TRBD2 (6 bases). Per the germline V gene, CDR1 is SQVTM and CDR2 is ANQGSEA. V dropped 6 bases and J dropped 4 bases, with 19 bases sitting between them. The CDR3 length is 15 residues. Here the CDR3 reads CSVAELGGIYNEQFF. In DNA form, the CDR3 reads TGCAGCGTCGCCGAACTGGGGGGTATTTACAATGAGCAGTTCTTC.

V gene TRBV5-1 combines with J gene TRBJ2-2; 10 bases map to TRBD2. Germline V gene lookup returns CDR1 SGHRS and CDR2 YFSETQ. The V gene end was trimmed by 5 bases and the J gene end by 5 bases; junction bases not matched to a gene: 6. The CDR3 runs to 15 residues. The CDR3 spells CASRTLAGGTGELFF. CDR3 DNA: TGCGCCAGCAGGACCTTAGCGGGGGGTACCGGGGAGCTGTTTTTT.

This clone has a single count. J is TRBJ2-7 and V is TRBV28, with 9 bases aligning to TRBD1. CDR3 size: 18 residues. The junction had 15 bases not matched to a gene; V was cut back by 4 bases and J by 2 bases. The germline V gene encodes CDR1 MDHEN and CDR2 SYDVKM. CDR3 sequence reads: CASSSIAGQGRGAYEQYF. CDR3 nucleotide sequence: TGTGCCAGCAGTTCGATTGCGGGACAGGGACGGGGCGCCTACGAGCAGTACTTC.

This clone was recorded once. The rearrangement uses TRBV18 and TRBJ1-5; tentatively, D is TRBD1 (5 bases). The CDR3 spans 13 residues. Trimming removed 2 bases from V and 8 bases from J, with 10 bases in between. Germline assignment: CDR1 KGHSH and CDR2 LQKENI. The CDR3 DNA is TGTGCCAGCTCACCAGGCCGGGGGGAGCCCCAGCATTTT. Translated: CASSPGRGEPQHF.

This clone appeared a single time. The rearrangement uses TRBV7-9 and TRBJ2-7; no clear D gene. The V end lost 3 bases, the J end lost 1 base, and 7 bases lay between the germline ends. Germline V CDR1 and CDR2: SEHNR, FQNEAQ (reference sequence). CDR3 length equals 13 residues. This CDR3 reads CASSFYGSYEQYF. The DNA for the CDR3 is TGTGCCAGCAGCTTCTACGGTTCCTACGAGCAGTACTTC.

With respect to this clone: Germline is not matched at one junction end, which may reflect a read error. The chain joins TRBV5-1 to TRBJ2-3; 7 bases align to TRBD1. The CDR3 consists of 15 residues. The germline gives CDR1 SGHRS, CDR2 YFSETQ. The CDR3 reads CASSSRTGGTDTQYF. CDR3 nucleotides: TGCGCCAGCAGCTCTAGGACAGGAGGCACCGATACGCAGTATTTT.

This clone appeared a few times. The V and J genes are TRBV6-6 and TRBJ2-1; TRBD2 aligns across 10 bases. Germline assignment: CDR1 MNHNY and CDR2 SVGAGI (reference sequence). The CDR3 is 16 amino acids. V was clipped by 2 bases and J by 7 bases; unmatched bases: 8. The CDR3 reads CASSYATSGKGNEQFF. Here the CDR3 DNA reads TGTGCCAGCAGTTACGCCACTAGCGGGAAGGGGAATGAGCAGTTCTTC.

The rearrangement links TRBV5-8 to TRBJ1-2; the D gene is possibly TRBD1 (5 bases). The V end lost 1 base, the J end lost 4 bases, and 8 bases lay between the germline ends. CDR1 SGHTS and CDR2 YDEGEE come from the germline V gene. This CDR3 has 13 residues. The CDR3 is CASSLKDIYGYTF. CDR3 nucleotide sequence: TGTGCCAGCAGCTTGAAGGACATCTATGGCTACACCTTC.

This clone has only a few counts. V is TRBV4-2 and J is TRBJ2-1; no firm D call. This CDR3 is 15 amino acids long. V was trimmed by 4 bases and J by 0 bases, leaving 10 bases between them. The germline V gene has CDR1 LGHNA and CDR2 YNFKEQ. CDR3 protein: CASSREWSSYNEQFF. CDR3 DNA: TGTGCCAGCAGCCGCGAGTGGTCCTCCTACAATGAGCAGTTCTTC.

This chain connects TRBV6-5 to TRBJ1-2, with D maybe TRBD1 (6 bases). The germline CDR1 and CDR2 sequences are MNHEY and SVGAGI. The CDR3 covers 15 residues. V lost 2 bases, J lost 7 bases, and 17 bases lay in between. The CDR3 coding sequence is TGTGCCAGCAGTTACAAGTTTCAGGGGCGCGGTGGCTACACCTTC. This encodes CASSYKFQGRGGYTF.

As regards this clone: One end of the junction is discordant with germline, which a read error may explain. The chain has TRBV28 and TRBJ2-7, with D possibly TRBD1 on 5 matching bases. The CDR3 covers 14 residues. CDR1 is MDHEN and CDR2 is SYDVKM in the germline V gene. CDR3 loop: CASSLYTQGPSVSF. The CDR3 DNA reads as TGTGCCAGCAGTTTATATACGCAGGGCCCATCGGTATCGTTC.

The genes are TRBV6-5 and TRBJ1-1; tentatively, D is TRBD1 (6 bases). Germline CDR1 is MNHEY and CDR2 is SVGAGI. This CDR3 has 15 amino acids. Trimming left V 5 bases short and J 1 base short, with 14 bases between. CDR3 DNA sequence: TGTGCCAGCAGTAGAACGGGACAAAGGAACACTGAAGCTTTCTTT. Translating it yields CASSRTGQRNTEAFF.